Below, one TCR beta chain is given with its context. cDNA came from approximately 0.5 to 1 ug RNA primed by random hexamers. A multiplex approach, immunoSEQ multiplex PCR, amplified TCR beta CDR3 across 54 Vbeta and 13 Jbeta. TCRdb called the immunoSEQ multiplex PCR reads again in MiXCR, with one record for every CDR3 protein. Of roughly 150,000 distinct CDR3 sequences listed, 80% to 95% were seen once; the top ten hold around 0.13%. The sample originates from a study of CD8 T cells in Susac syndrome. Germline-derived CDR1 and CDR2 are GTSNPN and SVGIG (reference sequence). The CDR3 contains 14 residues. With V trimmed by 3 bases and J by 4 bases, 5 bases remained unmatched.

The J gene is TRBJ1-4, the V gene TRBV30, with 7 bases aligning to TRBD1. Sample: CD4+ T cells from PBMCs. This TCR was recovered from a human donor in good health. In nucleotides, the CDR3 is TGTGCCTGGAGGGTACAGGGGATTAATGAAAAACTGTTTTTT. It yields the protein CAWRVQGINEKLFF.